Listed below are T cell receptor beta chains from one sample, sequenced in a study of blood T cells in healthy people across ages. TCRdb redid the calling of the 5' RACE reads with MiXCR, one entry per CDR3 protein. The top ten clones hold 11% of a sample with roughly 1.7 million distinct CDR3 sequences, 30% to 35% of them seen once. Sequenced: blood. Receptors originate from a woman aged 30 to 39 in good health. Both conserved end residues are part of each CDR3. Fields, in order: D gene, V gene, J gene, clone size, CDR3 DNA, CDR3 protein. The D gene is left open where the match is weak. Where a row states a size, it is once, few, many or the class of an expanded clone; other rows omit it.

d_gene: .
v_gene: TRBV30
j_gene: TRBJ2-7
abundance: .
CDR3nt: TGTGCCTGGAATGTGGGGGAGGACGAGCAGTACTTC
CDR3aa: CAWNVGEDEQYF

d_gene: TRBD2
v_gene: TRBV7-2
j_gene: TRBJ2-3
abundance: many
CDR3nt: TGTGCCAGCAGCTTACCCCTAGCGGGAGGCGAGGGTGACACAGATACGCAGTATTTT
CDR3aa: CASSLPLAGGEGDTDTQYF

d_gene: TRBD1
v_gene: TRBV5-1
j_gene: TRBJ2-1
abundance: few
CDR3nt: TGCGCCAGCAGCCGTACAGGGGGCAGGAATGAGCAGTTCTTC
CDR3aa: CASSRTGGRNEQFF

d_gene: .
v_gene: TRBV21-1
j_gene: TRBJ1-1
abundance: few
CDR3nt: TGTGCCAGCAGCCACGCGGGTTGCACTGAAGCTTTCTTT
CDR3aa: CASSHAGCTEAFF

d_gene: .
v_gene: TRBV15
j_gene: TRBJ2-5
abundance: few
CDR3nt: TGTGCCACCAGCGCTGGACAGCATCAAGAGACCCAGTACTTC
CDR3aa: CATSAGQHQETQYF

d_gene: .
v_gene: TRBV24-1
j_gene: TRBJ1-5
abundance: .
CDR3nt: TGTGCCACCAGTGATTTGAGCTCGCGGGGCAATCAGCCCCAGCATTTT
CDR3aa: CATSDLSSRGNQPQHF

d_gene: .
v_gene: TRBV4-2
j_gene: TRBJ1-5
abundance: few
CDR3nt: TGTGCCAGCAGCCAAGATTTGGCAGGCGGGGGGCCCCAGCATTTT
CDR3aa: CASSQDLAGGGPQHF

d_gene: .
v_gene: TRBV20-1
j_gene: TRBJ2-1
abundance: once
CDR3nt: TGCAGTGCTAAACTACTAGCAGCCTCCTACAATGAGCAGTTCTTC
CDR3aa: CSAKLLAASYNEQFF

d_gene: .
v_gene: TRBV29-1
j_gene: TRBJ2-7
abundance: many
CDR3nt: TGCAGCGTTTACCCCCACGGCAACTCCTACGAGCAGTACTTC
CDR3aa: CSVYPHGNSYEQYF

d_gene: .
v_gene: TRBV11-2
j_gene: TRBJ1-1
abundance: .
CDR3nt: TGTGCCAGCAGATACGGAGGCACTGAAGCTTTCTTT
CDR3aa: CASRYGGTEAFF

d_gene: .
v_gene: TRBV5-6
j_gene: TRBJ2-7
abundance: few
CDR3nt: TGTGCCAGCAGCCCCCCGGACTCGAAGGTCGAGCAGTACTTC
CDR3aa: CASSPPDSKVEQYF

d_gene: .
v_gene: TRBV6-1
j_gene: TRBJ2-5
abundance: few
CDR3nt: TGTGCCAGCAGGGCTCTAACAGGTGGGGTCGGAGAGACCCAGTACTTC
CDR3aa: CASRALTGGVGETQYF

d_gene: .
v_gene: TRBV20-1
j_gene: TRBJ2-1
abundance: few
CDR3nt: TGCGGTGCGGCCTCCGGGCTAGCTATCGGCGATGAGCAGTTCTTC
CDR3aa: CGAASGLAIGDEQFF

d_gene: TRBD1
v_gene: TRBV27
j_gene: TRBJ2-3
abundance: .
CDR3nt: TGTGCCAGCAGTTCCTGGACAGGCCAGTGGGGAGATACGCAGTATTTT
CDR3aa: CASSSWTGQWGDTQYF

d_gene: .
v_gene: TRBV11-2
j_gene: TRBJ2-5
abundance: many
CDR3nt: TGTGCCAGCAGCTTCGCACTCGGCGGCTACCAAGAGACCCAGTACTTC
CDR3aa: CASSFALGGYQETQYF

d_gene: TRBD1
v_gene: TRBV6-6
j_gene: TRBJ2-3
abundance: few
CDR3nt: TGTGCCAGCAGCGCCGGACAGGGGCACACAGATACGCAGTATTTT
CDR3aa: CASSAGQGHTDTQYF

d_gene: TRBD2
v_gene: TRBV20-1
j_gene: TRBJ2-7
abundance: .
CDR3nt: TGCAGTGCTAGGACGCTAGCGGTCACCTACGAGCAGTACTTC
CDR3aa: CSARTLAVTYEQYF

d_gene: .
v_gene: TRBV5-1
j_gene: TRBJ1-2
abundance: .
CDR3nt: TGCGCCAGCAGCGGATTATACTATGGCTACACCTTC
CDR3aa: CASSGLYYGYTF

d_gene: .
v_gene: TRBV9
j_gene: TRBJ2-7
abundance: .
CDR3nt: TGTGCCAGCAGCGTCTCCAGGGACACCAACTACGAGCAGTACTTC
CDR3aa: CASSVSRDTNYEQYF

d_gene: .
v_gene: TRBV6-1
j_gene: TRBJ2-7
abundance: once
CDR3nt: TGTGCCAGGGTGAAGGGAAATAGTTGGGAGCAGTACTTC
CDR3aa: CARVKGNSWEQYF

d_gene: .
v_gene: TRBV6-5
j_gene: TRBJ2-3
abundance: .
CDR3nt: TGTGTCAGCAGTTCGGGACATATCTTCACAGATACGCAGTATTTT
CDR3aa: CVSSSGHIFTDTQYF

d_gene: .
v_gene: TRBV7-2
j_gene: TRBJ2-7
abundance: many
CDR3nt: TGTGCCAGCAGTAACAGACAGAACTACGAGCAGTACTTC
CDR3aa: CASSNRQNYEQYF

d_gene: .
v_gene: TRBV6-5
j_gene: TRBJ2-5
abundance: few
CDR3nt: TGTGCCAGCAGTTATGCCGGGGCTAGCGCACAAGAGACCCAGTACTTC
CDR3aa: CASSYAGASAQETQYF

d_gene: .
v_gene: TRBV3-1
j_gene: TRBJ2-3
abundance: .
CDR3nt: TGTGCCAGCAGTCGATCGATCATGGGGGGAACTAGCACAGATACGCAGTATTTT
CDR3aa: CASSRSIMGGTSTDTQYF

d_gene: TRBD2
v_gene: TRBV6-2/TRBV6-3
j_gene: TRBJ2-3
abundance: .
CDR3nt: TGTGCCATTAAAAGGCCGGGACTAGCGGGGCAGACCACAGATACGCAGTATTTT
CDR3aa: CAIKRPGLAGQTTDTQYF

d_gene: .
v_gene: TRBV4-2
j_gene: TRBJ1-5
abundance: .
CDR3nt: TGTGCCAGCGGCCAATCGTTCGGGAAGCCCCAGCATTTT
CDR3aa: CASGQSFGKPQHF

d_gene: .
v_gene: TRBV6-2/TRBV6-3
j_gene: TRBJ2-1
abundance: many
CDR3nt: TGTGCCAGCAGTATGGGGGCTCTAGGAAATGAGCAGTTCTTC
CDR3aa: CASSMGALGNEQFF

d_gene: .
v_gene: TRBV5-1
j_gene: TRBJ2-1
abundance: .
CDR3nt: TGCGCCAGCAGCTTTGGGGACACCTCCTACAATGAGCAGTTCTTC
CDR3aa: CASSFGDTSYNEQFF

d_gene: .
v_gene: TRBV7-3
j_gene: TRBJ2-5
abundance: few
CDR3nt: TGTGCTAGCAGCCGGACCCGACAAGAGACCCAGTACTTC
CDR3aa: CASSRTRQETQYF

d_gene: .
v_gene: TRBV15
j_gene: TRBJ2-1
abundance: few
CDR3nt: TGTGCCACCAGCAGAGATCAAACTCGGACGGGGCTGAATGAGCAGTTCTTC
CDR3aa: CATSRDQTRTGLNEQFF

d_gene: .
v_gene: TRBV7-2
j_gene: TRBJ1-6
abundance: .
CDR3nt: TGTGCCAGCAGTATTAACAAGGGATCACCCCTCCACTTT
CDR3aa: CASSINKGSPLHF

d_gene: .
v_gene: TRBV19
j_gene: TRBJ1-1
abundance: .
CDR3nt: TGTGCCAGTAGTACTCGAAATGCAGGAGGAAACACTGAAGCTTTCTTT
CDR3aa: CASSTRNAGGNTEAFF

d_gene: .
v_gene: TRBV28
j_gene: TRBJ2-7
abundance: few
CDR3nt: TGTGCTCTCAACGGGGGCTACGAGCAGTACTTC
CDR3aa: CALNGGYEQYF

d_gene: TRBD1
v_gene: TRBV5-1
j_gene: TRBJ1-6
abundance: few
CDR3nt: TGTGCCAGCAGCTTCGACAGGGGGAATTCACCCCTCCACTTT
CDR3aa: CASSFDRGNSPLHF

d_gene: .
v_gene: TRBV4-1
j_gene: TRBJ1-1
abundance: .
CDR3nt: TGCGCCAGCAGCCAAGTGGGCGGGAACCCTGAAGCTTTCTTT
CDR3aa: CASSQVGGNPEAFF

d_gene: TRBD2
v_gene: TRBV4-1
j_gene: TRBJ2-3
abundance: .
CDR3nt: TGCGCCAGCAGCCAAGGTGGAGCGGGAAGAACAGATACGCAGTATTTT
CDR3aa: CASSQGGAGRTDTQYF

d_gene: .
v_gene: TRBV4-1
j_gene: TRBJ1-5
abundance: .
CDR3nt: TGCGCCAGCAGCCTTCAGATGGGAGGGGGACAGCCCCAGCATTTT
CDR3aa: CASSLQMGGGQPQHF

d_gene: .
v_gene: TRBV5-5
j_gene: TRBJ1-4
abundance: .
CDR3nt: TGTGCCAGCAGGGGCCGGGGGTTAGGGCTAAGTGGTGAAAAACTGTTTTTT
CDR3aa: CASRGRGLGLSGEKLFF

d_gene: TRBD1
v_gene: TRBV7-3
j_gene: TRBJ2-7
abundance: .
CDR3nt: TGTGCCAGCAGCATCTCCCCGGGACAGCCCTACGAGCAGTACTTC
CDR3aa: CASSISPGQPYEQYF

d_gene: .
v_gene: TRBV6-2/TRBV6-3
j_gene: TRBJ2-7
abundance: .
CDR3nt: TGTGCCAGCAGTCATCAGATGAACTACGAGCAGTACTTC
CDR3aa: CASSHQMNYEQYF

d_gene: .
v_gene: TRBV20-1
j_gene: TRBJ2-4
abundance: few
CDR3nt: TGCAGTGTTTCACCCCTGCAGTTGGCCAAAAACATTCAGTACTTC
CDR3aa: CSVSPLQLAKNIQYF

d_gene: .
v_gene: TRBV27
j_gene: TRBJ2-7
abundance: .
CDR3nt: TGTGCCAGCCTTAGGGGCGGACCGAGCTCCTACGAGCAGTACTTC
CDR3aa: CASLRGGPSSYEQYF

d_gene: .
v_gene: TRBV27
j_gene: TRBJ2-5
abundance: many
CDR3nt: TGTGCCAGCAGCTCTCGCGGGTACCAAGAGACCCAGTACTTC
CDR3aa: CASSSRGYQETQYF

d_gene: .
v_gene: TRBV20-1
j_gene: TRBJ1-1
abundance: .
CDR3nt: TGCAGTGCAGGGGAGTCTAACACTGAAGCTTTCTTT
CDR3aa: CSAGESNTEAFF

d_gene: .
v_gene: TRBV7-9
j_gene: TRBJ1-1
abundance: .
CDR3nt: TGTGCCAGCAGCCGGATCAGCGGGGTGGACACTGAAGCTTTCTTT
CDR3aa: CASSRISGVDTEAFF

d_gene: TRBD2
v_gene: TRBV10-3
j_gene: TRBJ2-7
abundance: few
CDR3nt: TGTGCCATCAGTGAGTCGGGAAGCGGGAGTATCGTTTACGAGCAGTACTTC
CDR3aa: CAISESGSGSIVYEQYF

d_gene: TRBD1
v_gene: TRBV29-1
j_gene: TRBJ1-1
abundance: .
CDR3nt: TGCAGCGTTGATGAACAGGGGTTGAACACTGAAGCTTTCTTT
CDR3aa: CSVDEQGLNTEAFF

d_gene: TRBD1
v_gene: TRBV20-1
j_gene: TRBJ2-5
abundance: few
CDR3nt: TGCAGTGCTAGATCCGGGACAGGGGATCAGACCCAGTACTTC
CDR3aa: CSARSGTGDQTQYF

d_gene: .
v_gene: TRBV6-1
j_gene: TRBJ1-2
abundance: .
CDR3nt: TGTGCCAGCAACCGTTTACAGGGTTTATATAGCTACACCTTC
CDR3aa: CASNRLQGLYSYTF

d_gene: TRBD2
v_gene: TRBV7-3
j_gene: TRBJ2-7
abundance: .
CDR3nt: TGTGCCAGCAGCCCCCTAGCGGGAGTAATGTACGAGCAGTACTTC
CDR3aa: CASSPLAGVMYEQYF

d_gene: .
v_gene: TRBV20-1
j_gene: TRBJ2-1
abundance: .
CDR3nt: TGCAGTGCTAGAGGGGGCGCGGTGCCGGAGCAGTTCTTC
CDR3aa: CSARGGAVPEQFF

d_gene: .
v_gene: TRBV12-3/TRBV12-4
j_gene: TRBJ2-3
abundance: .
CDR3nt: TGTGCCAGCAGTAAGCCGTACAGGGTTGATACGCAGTATTTT
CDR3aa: CASSKPYRVDTQYF

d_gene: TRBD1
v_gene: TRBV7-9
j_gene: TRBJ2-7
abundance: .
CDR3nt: TGTGCCAGCACCCCGACAGGGGTTATTGACGAGCAGTACTTC
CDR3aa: CASTPTGVIDEQYF

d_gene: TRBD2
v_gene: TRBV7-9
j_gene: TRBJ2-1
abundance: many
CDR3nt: TGTGCCAGCAGCTCTTCGATCTCCGGACTAGCGGGAGGGGAGCAGTTCTTC
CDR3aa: CASSSSISGLAGGEQFF

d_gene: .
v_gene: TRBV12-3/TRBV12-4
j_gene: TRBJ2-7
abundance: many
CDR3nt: TGTGCCAGCAGGAGAGGTGCAACAGGTTTAACCTACGAGCAGTACTTC
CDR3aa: CASRRGATGLTYEQYF

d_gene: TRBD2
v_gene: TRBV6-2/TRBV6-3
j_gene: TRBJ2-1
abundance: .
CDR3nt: TGTGCCAGCAGGCGACTAGCGGGGATACGAAAGGAAGAGCAGTTCTTC
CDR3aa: CASRRLAGIRKEEQFF

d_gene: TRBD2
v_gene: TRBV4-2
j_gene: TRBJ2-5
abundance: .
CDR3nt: TGTGCCAGCAGCGTCGGTCGGCTAGCGGGAGCAGTGCAGTACTTC
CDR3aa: CASSVGRLAGAVQYF

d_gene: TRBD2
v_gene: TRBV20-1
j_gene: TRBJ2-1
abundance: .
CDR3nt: TGCAGTGCTAGAGATAAGCGGGGGCGCATAGGCTCCTACAATGAGCAGTTCTTC
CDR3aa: CSARDKRGRIGSYNEQFF

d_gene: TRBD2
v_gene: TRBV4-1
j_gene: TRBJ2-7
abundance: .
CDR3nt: TGCGCCAGCAGCCGAGGGGAGCTAGCGGGGGCCTCCTACGAGCAGTACTTC
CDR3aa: CASSRGELAGASYEQYF

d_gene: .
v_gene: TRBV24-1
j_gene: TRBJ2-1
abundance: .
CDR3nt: TGTGCCACCAGTGATTTCCGGACAAGGTCTAACAATGAGCAGTTCTTC
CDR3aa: CATSDFRTRSNNEQFF